Listed below are T cell receptor beta chains from one sample, sequenced in a study of T cells after yellow fever vaccination. MiXCR, applied by TCRdb to the 5' RACE reads, yields one record per CDR3 protein. The table lists about 300,000 distinct CDR3 sequences, approximately 3.9% of them singletons. The sequences come from PBMCs, collected 5 days after the yellow fever booster vaccination. These receptors were taken from a man between 18 and 29 years old who received the YFV17D yellow fever vaccine. The CDR3 runs from the conserved cysteine through the conserved F or W. Fields, in order: J gene, clone size, V gene, D gene, CDR3 DNA, CDR3 protein. A D gene is named only where the DNA matches it firmly. Clone size, where shown, is once, few, many, or a class for clones that have expanded.

TRBJ2-2 many TRBV10-1 . TGCGCCAGCAGTGAGTCCAGAACAAACACCGGGGAGCTGTTTTTT CASSESRTNTGELFF
TRBJ2-7 . TRBV5-1 . TGCGCCAGCAGCTTGGGGACACCATCCACCTACGAGCAGTACTTC CASSLGTPSTYEQYF
TRBJ2-3 few TRBV6-2/TRBV6-3 TRBD2 TGTGCCAGCACGACCCGGGCGGGGGGTCCGGACACAGATACGCAGTATTTT CASTTRAGGPDTDTQYF
TRBJ2-1 many TRBV6-2/TRBV6-3 TRBD1 TGTGCCAGCGGACAGGGGGCCGGTGAGCAGTTCTTC CASGQGAGEQFF
TRBJ1-2 many TRBV6-5 . TGTGCCAGCAGTTACGGACATTCTAACTATGGCTACACCTTC CASSYGHSNYGYTF
TRBJ2-1 few TRBV12-3/TRBV12-4 TRBD1 TGTGCCAGCGGGACAGGGTGGGACAATGAGCAGTTCTTC CASGTGWDNEQFF
TRBJ2-3 . TRBV6-5 . TGTGCCAGCAGTTACCTGAGACTTCGAGATACGCAGTATTTT CASSYLRLRDTQYF
TRBJ2-7 few TRBV12-5 . TGTGCTAGTGGGTACTGGGGGGCCTACGAGCAGTACTTC CASGYWGAYEQYF
TRBJ2-2 few TRBV2 TRBD2 TGTGCCAGCAGTAGATCCCCGAGAGGACTAGCGAACACCGGGGAGCTGTTTTTT CASSRSPRGLANTGELFF
TRBJ1-2 . TRBV10-3 TRBD1 TGTGCCATCAGAAAAGGGACAGGGGACGGCTACACCTTC CAIRKGTGDGYTF
TRBJ2-3 many TRBV5-1 . TGCGCCAGCAGCCGGCCCGTCGCAGGAGGGCTCACAGATACGCAGTATTTT CASSRPVAGGLTDTQYF
TRBJ2-1 many TRBV20-1 . TGCAGTGCTAGGCGGAGGATGGGGGGTGAGCAGTTCTTC CSARRRMGGEQFF
TRBJ1-2 . TRBV20-1 . TGCAGTGCTAGAGGGGATTGGAACACCCATTATGGCTACACCTTC CSARGDWNTHYGYTF
TRBJ2-2 many TRBV5-4 TRBD1 TGTGCCAGCAGCCTGGGACAGGGGTACACCGGGGAGCTGTTTTTT CASSLGQGYTGELFF
TRBJ1-2 . TRBV7-2 . TGTGCCAGCAGCCCCCGAAACCCTGGACGTTCGTACACCTTC CASSPRNPGRSYTF
TRBJ2-5 . TRBV28 TRBD2 TGTGCCAGCAGGCCCCCGCGGCGGGGGGCCCGGGAGACCCAGTACTTC CASRPPRRGARETQYF
TRBJ1-3 few TRBV6-5 . TGTGCCAGCAGGCGGAGCGTGTTCCCGGACGGCGGAAACACCATATATTTT CASRRSVFPDGGNTIYF
TRBJ2-1 many TRBV5-1 TRBD2 TGCGCCAGCAGCTTGGCCGTGACTAGCGGGGGGGTAACCTACAATGAGCAGTTCTTC CASSLAVTSGGVTYNEQFF
TRBJ1-4 . TRBV20-1 . TGCAGTGCTAGAGTAGCAGGGCCTAATGAAAAACTGTTTTTT CSARVAGPNEKLFF
TRBJ2-5 many TRBV23-1 . TGCGCCAGCAGTCAATCGCCCGCGGGGGCCGGGAAAGAGACCCAGTACTTC CASSQSPAGAGKETQYF
TRBJ1-1 many TRBV12-3/TRBV12-4 . TGTGCCAGCAGTCGCGCATACACGTCTGAAGCTTTCTTT CASSRAYTSEAFF
TRBJ1-5 . TRBV20-1 . TGCAGTGCTAGAGGCCGAAATCAGCCCCAGCATTTT CSARGRNQPQHF
TRBJ2-7 many TRBV5-1 TRBD2 TGCGCCAGCAGCTCGAATAGCGGGGGAATCGCCTACGAGCAGTACTTC CASSSNSGGIAYEQYF
TRBJ2-2 few TRBV6-5 . TGTGCCAGCAGCCCCCGCAGGGCCGGGGAGCTGTTTTTT CASSPRRAGELFF
TRBJ2-5 many TRBV20-1 TRBD2 TGCAGTACAATCGGGGGGGAGACCCAGTACTTC CSTIGGETQYF
TRBJ2-1 . TRBV7-2 TRBD2 TGTGCCAGCACCCTTGACGGGGGGTACAATGAGCAGTTCTTC CASTLDGGYNEQFF
TRBJ1-2 few TRBV4-3 . TGCGCCAGCAGCCAAGATCCCACGCGCCGGAACTATGGCTACACCTTC CASSQDPTRRNYGYTF
TRBJ2-1 . TRBV6-1 . TGTGCCAGCAGTGCCTCGGGGTTCAATGAGCAGTTCTTC CASSASGFNEQFF
TRBJ2-7 . TRBV6-2/TRBV6-3 . TGTGCCAGCAGTTACCTTCCGGCCAGGGTCCTACACGAGCAGTACTTC CASSYLPARVLHEQYF
TRBJ2-2 few TRBV5-1 TRBD1 TGCGCCAGCAGCTCCCCCCCGGGACAGGGACTTTTGAACACCGGGGAGCTGTTTTTT CASSSPPGQGLLNTGELFF
TRBJ1-4 few TRBV4-3 . TGCGCCAGCAGCCAAGAGGCCCCATCTATAGAGGGCTATAATGAAAAACTGTTTTTT CASSQEAPSIEGYNEKLFF
TRBJ2-7 . TRBV23-1 TRBD1 TGCGCCAGCAGTCTCCAATACAGGGGGCACCACGAGCAGTACTTC CASSLQYRGHHEQYF
TRBJ1-1 many TRBV5-1 . TGCGCCAGCAGCTTACTGCCGGGGATGAGGGAGACTGAAGCTTTCTTT CASSLLPGMRETEAFF
TRBJ2-3 . TRBV4-2 . TGTGCCAGCAGCCAAGATTCGGGGGGCAAAGGAGATACGCAGTATTTT CASSQDSGGKGDTQYF
TRBJ1-4 few TRBV28 TRBD1 TGTGCCAGCTCGGTTACAGGGGCTAATGAAAAACTGTTTTTT CASSVTGANEKLFF
TRBJ1-4 few TRBV7-2 TRBD1 TGTGCCAGCAGCTACCAGGGGGCATCCGGGGAAAAACTGTTTTTT CASSYQGASGEKLFF
TRBJ2-5 many TRBV5-1 . TGCGCCAGCAGCTCCGGTAGGGGGGAAGAGACCCAGTACTTC CASSSGRGEETQYF
TRBJ2-1 few TRBV4-2 TRBD2 TGTGCCAGCAGCCAAGTCCGTACTAGCGGGGGGGTACTTCAGTTCTTC CASSQVRTSGGVLQFF
TRBJ2-3 many TRBV10-3 . TGTGCCATCTCATCAAGGGAAACAGATACGCAGTATTTT CAISSRETDTQYF
TRBJ1-5 . TRBV6-6 . TGTGCCAGCAGGCCGGGGGGGGAAGATCAGCCCCAGCATTTT CASRPGGEDQPQHF
TRBJ1-5 many TRBV7-2 TRBD1 TGTGCCAGCAGCTTTAGACGGGACAGCCAGCCCCAGCATTTT CASSFRRDSQPQHF
TRBJ2-5 . TRBV29-1 . TGCAGCGTTGGCCTTCGGGGAGAGACCCAGTACTTC CSVGLRGETQYF
TRBJ2-2 few TRBV14 . TGTGCCAGCAGCCAATCATTGTGGAGGATCACCGGGGAGCTGTTTTTT CASSQSLWRITGELFF
TRBJ2-2 few TRBV7-7 . TGTGCTAGCAGCTGGCTCACGACCGGGGAGCTGTTTTTT CASSWLTTGELFF
TRBJ2-1 few TRBV7-2 . TGTGCCAGCAGCTTAACCCGCGATGAGCAGTTCTTC CASSLTRDEQFF
TRBJ1-6 many TRBV7-9 . TGTGCCAGCAGCTTAGGTCCAAGCCCCCTCCACTTT CASSLGPSPLHF
TRBJ1-2 few TRBV10-3 . TGTGCCATCAGTATGGGGGAATATGGCTACACCTTC CAISMGEYGYTF
TRBJ2-1 . TRBV20-1 TRBD2 TGCAGTGCTCACCAAGCGGGGGGAAATGAGCAGTTCTTC CSAHQAGGNEQFF
TRBJ1-1 few TRBV6-2/TRBV6-3 TRBD1 TGTGCCAGCAGTGGACAGGGGGCCCGCTCGGCTTTCTTT CASSGQGARSAFF
TRBJ1-6 many TRBV7-2 . TGTGCCAGCAGCGACTGGCTTTCACCCCTCCACTTT CASSDWLSPLHF